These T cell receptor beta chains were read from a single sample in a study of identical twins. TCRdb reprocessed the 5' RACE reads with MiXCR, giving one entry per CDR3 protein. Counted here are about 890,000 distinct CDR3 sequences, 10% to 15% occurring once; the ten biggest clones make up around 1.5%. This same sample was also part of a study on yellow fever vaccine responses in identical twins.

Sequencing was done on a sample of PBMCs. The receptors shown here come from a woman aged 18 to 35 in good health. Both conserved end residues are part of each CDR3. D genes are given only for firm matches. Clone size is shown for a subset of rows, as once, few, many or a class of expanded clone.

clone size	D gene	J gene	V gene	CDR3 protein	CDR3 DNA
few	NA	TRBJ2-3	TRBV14	CASSQDGQLITDTQYF	TGTGCCAGCAGCCAAGATGGGCAACTGATCACAGATACGCAGTATTTT
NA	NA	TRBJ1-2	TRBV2	CASRTDVAYGYTF	TGTGCCAGCAGAACCGACGTAGCCTATGGCTACACCTTC
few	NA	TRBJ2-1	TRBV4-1	CASSQGFASPNGEQFF	TGCGCCAGCAGCCAAGGGTTTGCTAGCCCCAACGGTGAGCAGTTCTTC
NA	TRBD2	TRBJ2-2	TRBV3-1	CASSLGLAGRTGELFF	TGTGCCAGCAGCCTTGGACTAGCGGGGAGAACCGGGGAGCTGTTTTTT
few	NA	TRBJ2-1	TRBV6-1	CASKGALPNEQFF	TGTGCCAGCAAAGGGGCCCTACCCAATGAGCAGTTCTTC
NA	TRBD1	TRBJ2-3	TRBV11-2	CASSGQGPDTQYF	TGTGCCAGCAGCGGACAGGGCCCAGATACGCAGTATTTT
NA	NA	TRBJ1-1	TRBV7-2	CASSLNPGRNTEAFF	TGTGCCAGCAGCTTAAATCCTGGCCGAAACACTGAAGCTTTCTTT
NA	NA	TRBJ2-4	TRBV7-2	CASSLTPKNIQYF	TGTGCCAGCAGCTTAACGCCCAAAAACATTCAGTACTTC
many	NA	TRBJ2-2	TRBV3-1	CASSQGLGGTGELFF	TGTGCCAGCAGCCAAGGGCTAGGAGGCACCGGGGAGCTGTTTTTT
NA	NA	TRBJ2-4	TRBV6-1	CASSGRAVDLAKNIQYF	TGTGCCAGCAGTGGGAGGGCAGTAGACCTAGCCAAAAACATTCAGTACTTC
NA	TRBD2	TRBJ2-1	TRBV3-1	CASSASSGYNEQFF	TGTGCCAGCAGCGCCTCTAGCGGGTACAATGAGCAGTTCTTC
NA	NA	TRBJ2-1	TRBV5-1	CASSLVGEADENEQFF	TGCGCCAGCAGCTTGGTTGGGGAAGCAGACGAGAATGAGCAGTTCTTC
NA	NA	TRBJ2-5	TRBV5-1	CASSLASGARGQETQYF	TGCGCCAGCAGCTTGGCCTCCGGGGCGCGGGGCCAAGAGACCCAGTACTTC
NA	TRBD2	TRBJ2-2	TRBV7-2	CASSQRRGTTGELFF	TGTGCCAGCAGCCAACGGCGGGGGACCACCGGGGAGCTGTTTTTT
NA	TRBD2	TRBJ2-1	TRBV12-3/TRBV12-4	CASSTGTSGPSRDEQFF	TGTGCCAGCAGTACCGGGACTAGCGGCCCCTCACGGGATGAGCAGTTCTTC
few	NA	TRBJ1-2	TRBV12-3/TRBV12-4	CASTLLQGPNYGYTF	TGTGCCAGCACCTTATTACAGGGACCTAACTATGGCTACACCTTC
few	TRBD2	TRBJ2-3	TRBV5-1	CASSSGTSGYSSTDTQYF	TGCGCCAGCAGCTCTGGGACTAGCGGATACTCTAGCACAGATACGCAGTATTTT
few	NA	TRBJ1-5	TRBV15	CATSRDRGTGQPQHF	TGTGCCACCAGCAGAGATAGAGGGACCGGGCAGCCCCAGCATTTT
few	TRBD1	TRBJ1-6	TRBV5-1	CASSVTPGQGNSPLHF	TGCGCCAGCAGCGTTACCCCGGGACAGGGTAATTCACCCCTCCACTTT
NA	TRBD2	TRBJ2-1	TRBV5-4	CASSLGRASGVGSSYNEQFF	TGTGCCAGCAGCTTAGGTAGGGCTAGCGGGGTTGGGAGCTCCTACAATGAGCAGTTCTTC
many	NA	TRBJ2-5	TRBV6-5	CASSPIGETQYF	TGTGCCAGCAGTCCGATTGGAGAGACCCAGTACTTC
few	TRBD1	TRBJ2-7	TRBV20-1	CSARMTGGHEQYF	TGCAGTGCTAGGATGACAGGGGGCCACGAGCAGTACTTC
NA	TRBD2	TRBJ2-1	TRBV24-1	CATSDPGLAGGLEQFF	TGTGCCACCAGTGACCCGGGACTAGCGGGGGGGCTTGAGCAGTTCTTC
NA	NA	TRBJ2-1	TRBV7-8	CASSSTGVSYYNEQFF	TGTGCCAGCAGCTCAACAGGAGTTTCTTATTACAATGAGCAGTTCTTC
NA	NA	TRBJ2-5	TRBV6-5	CASSHGGTQYF	TGTGCCAGCAGCCATGGGGGGACCCAGTACTTC
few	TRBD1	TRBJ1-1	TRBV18	CASSAGTGGAYTEAFF	TGTGCCAGCTCCGCTGGGACAGGGGGCGCCTACACTGAAGCTTTCTTT
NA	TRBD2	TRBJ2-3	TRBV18	CASSSSGSSPDTQYF	TGTGCCAGCTCGTCCAGCGGGAGTAGCCCAGATACGCAGTATTTT
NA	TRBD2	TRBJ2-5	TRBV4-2	CASSQEMVAGVGETQYF	TGTGCCAGCAGCCAAGAGATGGTAGCGGGAGTCGGAGAGACCCAGTACTTC
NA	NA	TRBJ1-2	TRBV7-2	CASSLVVQRTMPYGYTF	TGTGCCAGCAGCTTAGTGGTTCAACGGACCATGCCCTATGGCTACACCTTC
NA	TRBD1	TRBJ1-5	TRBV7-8	CASTLDRQIAGQPQHF	TGTGCCAGCACCTTGGACAGGCAGATAGCAGGTCAGCCCCAGCATTTT
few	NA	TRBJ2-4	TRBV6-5	CASSYTEGNIQYF	TGTGCCAGCAGTTATACGGAGGGGAACATTCAGTACTTC
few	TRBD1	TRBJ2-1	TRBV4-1	CASSQHDRGSNNEQFF	TGCGCCAGCAGCCAACATGACAGGGGGTCAAACAATGAGCAGTTCTTC
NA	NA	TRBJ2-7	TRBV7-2	CASSLAHPATYYEQYF	TGTGCCAGCAGCTTAGCCCACCCGGCTACCTACTACGAGCAGTACTTC
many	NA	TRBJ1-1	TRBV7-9	CASIPTGPMNTEAFF	TGTGCCAGCATCCCCACAGGCCCAATGAACACTGAAGCTTTCTTT
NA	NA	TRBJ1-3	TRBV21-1	CASSKVGTTRRRLSSGNTIYF	TGTGCCAGCAGCAAAGTGGGGACAACGCGGAGGCGCCTAAGCTCTGGAAACACCATATATTTT
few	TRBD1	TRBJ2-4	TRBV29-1	CSALGQKKNIQYF	TGCAGCGCTCTGGGACAGAAAAAAAACATTCAGTACTTC
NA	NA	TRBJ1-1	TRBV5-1	CASSLVSAGTNTEAFF	TGCGCCAGCAGCTTGGTATCGGCAGGGACGAACACTGAAGCTTTCTTT
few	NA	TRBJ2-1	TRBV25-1	CASSGGTDNSYNEQFF	TGTGCCAGCAGTGGGGGGACTGATAACTCCTACAATGAGCAGTTCTTC
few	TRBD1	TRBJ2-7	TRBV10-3	CAISEAGQEYSYEQYF	TGTGCCATCAGTGAGGCAGGACAGGAATACTCCTACGAGCAGTACTTC
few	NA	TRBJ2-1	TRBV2	CASSENGSGPEGQFF	TGTGCCAGCAGTGAAAATGGTAGCGGACCAGAGGGGCAGTTCTTC
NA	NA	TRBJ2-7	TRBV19	CASGGVGGEQYF	TGTGCCAGTGGGGGAGTCGGTGGCGAGCAGTACTTC
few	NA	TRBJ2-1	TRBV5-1	CASSLASRGDYNEQFF	TGCGCCAGCAGCTTGGCCTCCAGGGGAGACTACAATGAGCAGTTCTTC